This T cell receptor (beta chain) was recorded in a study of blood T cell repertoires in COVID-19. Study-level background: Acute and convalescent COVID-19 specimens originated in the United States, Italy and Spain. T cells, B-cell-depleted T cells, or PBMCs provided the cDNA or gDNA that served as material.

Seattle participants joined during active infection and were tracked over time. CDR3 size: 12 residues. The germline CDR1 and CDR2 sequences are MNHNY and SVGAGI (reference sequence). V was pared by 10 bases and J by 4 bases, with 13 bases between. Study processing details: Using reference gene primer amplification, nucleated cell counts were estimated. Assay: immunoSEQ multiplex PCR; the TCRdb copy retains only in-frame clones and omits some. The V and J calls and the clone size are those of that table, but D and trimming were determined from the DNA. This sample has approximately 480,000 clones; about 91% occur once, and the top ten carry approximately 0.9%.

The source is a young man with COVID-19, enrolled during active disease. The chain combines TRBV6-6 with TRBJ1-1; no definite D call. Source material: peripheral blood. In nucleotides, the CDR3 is TGTGCCACCGGGGTAGGGAGCACTGAAGCTTTCTTT. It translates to CATGVGSTEAFF.